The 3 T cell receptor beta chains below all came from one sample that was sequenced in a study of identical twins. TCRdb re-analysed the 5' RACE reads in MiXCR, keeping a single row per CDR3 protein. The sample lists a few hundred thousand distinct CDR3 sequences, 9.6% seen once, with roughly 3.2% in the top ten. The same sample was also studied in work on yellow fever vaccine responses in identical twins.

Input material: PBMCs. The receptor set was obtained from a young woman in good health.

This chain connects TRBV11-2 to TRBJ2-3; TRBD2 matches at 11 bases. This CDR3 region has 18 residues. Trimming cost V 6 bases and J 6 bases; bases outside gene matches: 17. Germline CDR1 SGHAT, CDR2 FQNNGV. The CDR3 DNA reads TGTGCCAGCAGATCCGGGACTAGCGGCCCAGCCGAGGGGGATACGCAGTATTTT. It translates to CASRSGTSGPAEGDTQYF.

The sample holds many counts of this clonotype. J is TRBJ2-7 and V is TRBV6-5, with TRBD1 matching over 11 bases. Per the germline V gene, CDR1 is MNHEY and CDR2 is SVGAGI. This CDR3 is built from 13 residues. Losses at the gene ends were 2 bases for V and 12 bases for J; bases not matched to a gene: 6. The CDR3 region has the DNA TGTGCCAGCAGTTACATCGGACAGGGGGCGGCGTACTTC. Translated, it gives CASSYIGQGAAYF.

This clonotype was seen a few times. Here the CDR3 reads CASSPSGRPSYEQYF. CDR3 DNA: TGTGCCAGCAGCCCATCTGGGCGCCCCTCCTACGAGCAGTACTTC. V usage is TRBV7-8 and J usage is TRBJ2-7, with no clear D. Trimming stripped 5 bases from V and 0 bases from J, with 14 bases between. The CDR3 consists of 15 residues. Germline CDR1 reads SGHVS; CDR2 reads FQNEAQ.